The entry that follows covers one T cell receptor beta chain sequence. The record originates from a study of T cell changes during pregnancy in multiple sclerosis. Measured with immunoSEQ multiplex PCR; TCRdb has only the in-frame clones, and not every one. The sample consists of 40,000 to 45,000 clones, 88% of them appearing once. Trimming took 0 bases from V and 7 from J, leaving 13 bases between them. From germline, CDR1 is LGHNA and CDR2 YSLEER. The CDR3 contains 15 residues. The chain couples TRBV4-3 to TRBJ2-1; tentatively, D is TRBD2 (5 bases). The receptor was derived from a female donor in good health, enrolled as a control in a pregnancy study. Material: CD8+ T cells from peripheral blood mononuclear cells, obtained after pregnancy. CDR3 in amino acids: CASSQETATMNEQFF. The CDR3 DNA sequence: TGCGCCAGCAGCCAAGAGACCGCGACTATGAATGAGCAGTTCTTC.